The next 4 T cell receptor beta chains were all read from a single sample in a study of shared clonotypes between healthy human individuals. Generated by immunoSEQ multiplex PCR, the TCRdb table keeps only in-frame clones and is missing some. The repertoire consists of over a million clones, with about 75% occurring once and the leading ten covering 1.5%. Specimen: memory CD4+ T cells sorted from blood. Subset indicated: CD45RA-negative fraction. The receptor set was obtained from a man younger than 35 in good health.

Details on this clone: Other DNA sequences within the sample encode an identical CDR3. The rearrangement links TRBV5-4 to TRBJ2-7; perhaps TRBD1 as D (6 bases). The CDR3 length is 14 residues. CDR1 SGHNT and CDR2 YYREEE come from the germline V gene (reference sequence). V dropped 4 bases and J dropped 0 bases, with 11 bases sitting between them. As DNA, the CDR3 is TGTGCCAGCAGCCAACAGGGAAACTCCTACGAGCAGTACTTC. Its protein product is CASSQQGNSYEQYF.

The CDR3 bases are TGCAGCGTTGAAGAAATGTTAAATGAGCAGTTCTTC. This gives the protein CSVEEMLNEQFF. The V and J genes are TRBV29-1 and TRBJ2-1; no clear D. In germline, CDR1 is SQVTM, CDR2 ANQGSEA. This CDR3 contains 12 residues. Trimming cost V 0 bases and J 7 bases, with 7 bases left between them.

The table lists this clone with a few counts. The chain recombines TRBV18 with TRBJ1-1; weak D call: TRBD1 (5 bases). Germline CDR1 reads KGHSH; CDR2 reads LQKENI. This CDR3 is 13 amino acids long. Trimming stripped 3 bases from V and 7 bases from J, with 12 bases between. The CDR3 coding sequence is TGTGCCAGCTCACCCCTCCGGGACCTTGAAGCTTTCTTT. Protein: CASSPLRDLEAFF. The full variable domain, completed using reference TRBV18 and TRBJ1-1, is NAGVMQNPRHLVRRRGQEARLRCSPMKGHSHVYWYRQLPEEGLKFMVYLQKENIIDESGMPKERFSAEFPKEGPSILRIQQVVRGDSAAYFCASSPLRDLEAFFGQGTRLTVV.

This chain uses TRBV7-9 with TRBJ1-6; perhaps TRBD1 as D (6 bases). Trimming left V 2 bases short and J 4 bases short, with 18 bases between. Germline CDR1 is SEHNR and CDR2 is FQNEAQ (reference sequence). This CDR3 is built from 18 residues. CDR3 residues: CASSLQGTTPSYNSPLHF. CDR3 DNA sequence: TGTGCCAGCAGCTTACAGGGGACGACCCCTTCATATAATTCACCCCTCCACTTT.